The clone carrying this T cell receptor beta chain showed up just once. The data were taken from a study of T cell changes during pregnancy in multiple sclerosis. Germline CDR1 is SGHVS and CDR2 is FQNEAQ. V was trimmed by 0 bases and J by 4 bases, leaving 7 bases between them. The CDR3 sequence is 14 residues long. Sequencing was performed with immunoSEQ multiplex PCR; in TCRdb, only in-frame clones are kept and a portion is missing. The table lists more than 85,000 clones, 94% of them singletons. This receptor was obtained from a female donor in good health, enrolled as a control in a pregnancy study. This sequence joins TRBV7-8 and TRBJ1-5; D gene uncertain. The input for sequencing was peripheral blood, taken after pregnancy. CDR3 sequence reads: CASSLASGNQPQHF. CDR3 sequence (DNA): TGTGCCAGCAGCTTAGCCTCGGGGAATCAGCCCCAGCATTTT.